This entry lists 21 T cell receptor beta chains sequenced from one sample in a study of blood T cell repertoires in COVID-19 (dated by TCRdb to 2020 to 2022). Receptor amplification or capture employed the immunoSEQ multiplex PCR assay. This immuneACCESS table, as held by TCRdb, lists in-frame sequences with V and J called but not all clones. Of the missing ones, under half trace to an unresolved V gene in checked studies; the others have no known cause. The sample table shows hundreds of thousands of clones, and roughly 88% are seen once. The top ten clones comprise 2% to 2.5% of the sample. The sample was peripheral blood. The receptors were gathered from a woman in her 40s who had recovered from COVID-19.

This clone has only a few counts. This rearrangement joins TRBV4-3 to TRBJ2-6, with D perhaps TRBD1 (6 bases). V lost 0 bases to trimming and J lost 3 bases, with 9 bases between them. Germline V lookup: CDR1 LGHNA, CDR2 YSLEER. The CDR3 sequence is 16 residues long. CDR3 amino acids: CASSQDQGSGANVLTF. The CDR3 region has the DNA TGCGCCAGCAGCCAAGATCAGGGGAGTGGGGCCAACGTCCTGACTTTC.

V and J are TRBV7-6 and TRBJ2-4, with 11 bases aligning to TRBD1. The V segment lost 1 base and the J segment 3 bases; nucleotides outside the gene matches: 5. The CDR3 covers 17 residues. Germline V gene lookup returns CDR1 SGHVS and CDR2 FNYEAQ. Here the CDR3 DNA reads TGTGCCAGCAGCTTAGGCACGGGACAGGGGGTCAAAAACATTCAGTACTTC. Translating gives CASSLGTGQGVKNIQYF.

V gene TRBV4-3 combines with J gene TRBJ2-1; D may be TRBD1 (6 bases). The CDR3 is made up of 18 amino acids. V was cut by 0 bases and J by 3 bases, with 18 bases left in between. CDR1 LGHNA and CDR2 YSLEER come from the germline V gene. Written as DNA, the CDR3 is TGCGCCAGCAGCCAAGATTCTATCTACAGGGATTTCTACAATGAGCAGTTCTTC. It is translated as CASSQDSIYRDFYNEQFF.

V usage is TRBV19 and J usage is TRBJ1-5, with 7 bases aligning to TRBD1. Germline V gives CDR1 LNHDA, CDR2 SQIVND (reference sequence). V shed 5 bases and J 0 bases; nucleotides not matched to a gene: 4. The CDR3 has 15 residues. CDR3 in amino acids: CASSLQGGSNQPQHF. In DNA, the CDR3 is TGTGCCAGTAGTTTGCAGGGGGGTAGCAATCAGCCCCAGCATTTT. The variable domain in full, with the rest retrieved from reference TRBV19 and TRBJ1-5, is DGGITQSPKYLFRKEGQNVTLSCEQNLNHDAMYWYRQDPGQGLRLIYYSQIVNDFQKGDIAEGYSVSREKKESFPLTVTSAQKNPTAFYLCASSLQGGSNQPQHFGDGTRLSIL.

A word on this clone: This specimen includes other DNA sequences encoding the same CDR3. The chain couples TRBV30 to TRBJ1-2; D ambiguous. V was clipped by 3 bases and J by 4 bases, with 9 bases between them. The CDR3 runs to 12 residues. CDR1 and CDR2 (germline): GTSNPN, SVGIG (reference sequence). CDR3 in DNA: TGTGCCTGGAGCCCCGGGTCCTATGGCTACACCTTC. Its protein product is CAWSPGSYGYTF.

CDR3 in DNA: TGTGCCAGTCGGACAGTAAATGAGCAGTTCTTC. Protein: CASRTVNEQFF. V and J are TRBV12-3 or TRBV12-4 and TRBJ2-1; the D gene is possibly TRBD1 (6 bases). Between the trimmed V and J ends, which lost 9 bases and 7 bases, there was a span of 10 bases. The CDR3 spans 11 residues.

This sequence joins TRBV30 and TRBJ1-4, with 8 bases aligning to TRBD1. Germline loops: CDR1 GTSNPN, CDR2 SVGIG (reference sequence). This CDR3 has 13 residues. The trim removed 2 bases at V and 8 bases at J, leaving 4 bases unmatched. This CDR3 reads CAWSQRQGEKLFF. The CDR3 nucleotides are TGTGCCTGGAGTCAAAGACAGGGGGAAAAACTGTTTTTT.

V gene TRBV10-2 combines with J gene TRBJ1-2; D gene uncertain. This CDR3 region has 14 residues. Looked up from germline, CDR1 is WSHSY and CDR2 is SAAADI. V shed 0 bases and J shed 3 bases, with 8 bases lying between them. The CDR3, as DNA: TGCGCCAGCAGTGAGTCATCGGTGGACTATGGCTACACCTTC. This sequence encodes CASSESSVDYGYTF.

The table lists this clone with a count of one. The chain has TRBV5-1 and TRBJ2-1; 8 nucleotides align to TRBD2. V was pared by 4 bases and J by 5 bases, with 11 bases of the junction left unmatched. CDR1 is SGHRS, CDR2 YFSETQ, per germline. The length of the CDR3 is 16 residues. The CDR3 here is CASSLPAIAGHNEQFF. CDR3 sequence (DNA): TGCGCCAGCAGCCTGCCCGCGATAGCGGGGCACAATGAGCAGTTCTTC.

This chain's CDR3 is CASSPTSGTGNEQFF. The CDR3 DNA follows: TGTGCCAGCAGCCCCACTAGCGGGACGGGTAATGAGCAGTTCTTC. This chain connects TRBV11-2 to TRBJ2-1; TRBD2 matches at 10 bases. CDR1 SGHAT and CDR2 FQNNGV come from the germline V gene. V gave up 5 bases and J gave up 7 bases; unmatched junction bases: 8. The CDR3 is made up of 15 amino acids. Using reference TRBV11-2 and TRBJ2-1 for the parts outside the CDR3, the full variable domain is EAGVAQSPRYKIIEKRQSVAFWCNPISGHATLYWYQQILGQGPKLLIQFQNNGVVDDSQLPKDRFSAERLKGVDSTLKIQPAKLEDSAVYLCASSPTSGTGNEQFFGPGTRLTVL.

J is TRBJ2-2 and V is TRBV4-3; possibly TRBD2 for D (6 bases). From germline, CDR1 is LGHNA and CDR2 YSLEER. V lost 2 bases and J lost 6, with 16 bases in between. The CDR3 is 16 amino acids. Here the CDR3 DNA reads TGCGCCAGCAGCCAAAGACTAGAGTATGTACCCGGGGAGCTGTTTTTT. Translating gives CASSQRLEYVPGELFF.

The rearrangement joins TRBV3-1 (or the pseudogene TRBV3-2) to TRBJ2-7; the match to TRBD1 covers 8 bases. From germline, CDR1 is LGHDT and CDR2 YNNKEL (reference sequence). The ends lost 1 base at V and 2 bases at J; junction bases unmatched: 4. The CDR3 has 15 amino acids. The CDR3 DNA follows: TGTGCCAGCAGCCAAGGGGGGACAGGACCCTACGAGCAGTACTTC. This sequence encodes CASSQGGTGPYEQYF.

The chain carries TRBV6-5 and TRBJ1-5; the match to TRBD1 covers 9 bases. The J segment lost 4 bases and the V segment lost 6 bases, leaving 4 bases of the junction unmatched. Germline loops: CDR1 MNHEY, CDR2 SVGAGI. The CDR3 spans 14 residues. CDR3 bases: TGTGCCAGCAGGGTAGACAGGGGGAATCAGCCCCAGCATTTT. Residues: CASRVDRGNQPQHF.

The chain carries TRBV19 and TRBJ2-5; 7 positions agree with TRBD1. Germline CDR1 is LNHDA and CDR2 is SQIVND (reference sequence). This CDR3 has 13 amino acids. V was pared by 2 bases and J by 5 bases, with 2 bases of the junction left unmatched. The CDR3 coding sequence is TGTGCCAGTAGTATAAGGGGGCGGGAGACCCAGTACTTC. Translated, it gives CASSIRGRETQYF.

V and J are TRBV18 and TRBJ1-5; TRBD1 aligns across 8 bases. Germline CDR1 reads KGHSH; CDR2 reads LQKENI. The trim removed 0 bases at V and 4 bases at J, leaving 11 bases unmatched. The CDR3 contains 18 residues. DNA of the CDR3: TGTGCCAGCTCACCACCGAAATCCGGGACAGGTGGAAATCAGCCCCAGCATTTT. Amino acids: CASSPPKSGTGGNQPQHF.

A single count supports this clone. CDR3 DNA: TGCAGCGTTGAAGATCATGGGACTAGCGGGAGGTACGAGCAGTACTTC. It is translated as CSVEDHGTSGRYEQYF. The chain combines TRBV29-1 with TRBJ2-7, with 15 positions matching TRBD2. The CDR3 runs 16 residues. Germline loops: CDR1 SQVTM, CDR2 ANQGSEA. Trimming at V came to 0 bases and at J to 4 bases, leaving 4 bases not matched to a gene.

CDR3 coding DNA: TGTGCCAGCTCACGAGACCGGGGGGACCAAGAGACCCAGTACTTC. This codes for CASSRDRGDQETQYF. The chain has TRBV18 and TRBJ2-5; 7 bases fit TRBD2. Losses at the gene ends were 4 bases for V and 0 bases for J; bases not matched to a gene: 5. Germline values: CDR1 KGHSH, CDR2 LQKENI. CDR3 length: 15 amino acids.

The V gene is TRBV5-1, the J gene TRBJ2-7; no clear D. This CDR3 spans 14 amino acids. Germline V CDR1 and CDR2: SGHRS, YFSETQ. Trimming took 0 bases from V and 4 from J, leaving 11 bases between them. The CDR3 DNA follows: TGCGCCAGCAGCTTGGACAGAGTCCTATACGAGCAGTACTTC. Protein product: CASSLDRVLYEQYF.

CDR3 in DNA: TGCGCCAGCAGCGTGAAGTACCCTAGCGGCGAAGACTACAATGAGCAGTTCTTC. It yields the protein CASSVKYPSGEDYNEQFF. This chain links TRBV4-3 with TRBJ2-1; TRBD2 agrees at 7 bases. This CDR3 comprises 18 residues. Germline-derived CDR1 and CDR2 are LGHNA and YSLEER. V was pared by 5 bases and J by 3 bases, with 16 bases of the junction left unmatched.

The chain employs TRBV4-3 and TRBJ1-2, with TRBD1 matching over 7 bases. The germline V gene has CDR1 LGHNA and CDR2 YSLEER. The V segment lost 0 bases and the J segment 2 bases; nucleotides outside the gene matches: 9. The CDR3 consists of 17 residues. The CDR3 region is CASSQEFGSTGNYGYTF. The CDR3 region has the DNA TGCGCCAGCAGCCAAGAATTTGGGTCGACAGGGAACTATGGCTACACCTTC.

The V call is TRBV4-1, the J call TRBJ1-4; the D gene is possibly TRBD1 (5 bases). The CDR3 is made up of 15 amino acids. The germline V gene has CDR1 MGHRA and CDR2 YSYEKL. Trimming stripped 0 bases from V and 8 bases from J, with 13 bases between. The CDR3 sequence is CASSQDAQGREKLFF. The CDR3 DNA reads TGCGCCAGCAGCCAAGACGCCCAGGGCAGGGAAAAACTGTTTTTT.